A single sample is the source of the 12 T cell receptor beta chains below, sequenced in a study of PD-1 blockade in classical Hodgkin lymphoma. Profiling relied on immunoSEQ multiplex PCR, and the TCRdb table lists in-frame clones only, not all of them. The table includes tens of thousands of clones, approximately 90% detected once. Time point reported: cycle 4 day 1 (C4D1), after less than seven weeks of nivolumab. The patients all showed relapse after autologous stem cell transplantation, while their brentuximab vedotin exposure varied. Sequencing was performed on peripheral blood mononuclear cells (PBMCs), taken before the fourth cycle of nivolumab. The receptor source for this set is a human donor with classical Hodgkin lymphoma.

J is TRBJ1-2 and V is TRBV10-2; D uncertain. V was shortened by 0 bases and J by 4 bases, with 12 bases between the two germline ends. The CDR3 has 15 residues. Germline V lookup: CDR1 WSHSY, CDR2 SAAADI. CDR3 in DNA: TGCGCCAGCAGTGAGTCTTGGGTAGTAGGCTATGGCTACACCTTC. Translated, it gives CASSESWVVGYGYTF.

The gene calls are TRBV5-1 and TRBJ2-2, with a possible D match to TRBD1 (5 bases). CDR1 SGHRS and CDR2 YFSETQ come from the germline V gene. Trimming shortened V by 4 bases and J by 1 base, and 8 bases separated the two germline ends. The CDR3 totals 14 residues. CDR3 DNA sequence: TGCGCCAGCAGCGAGACAGTGAACACCGGGGAGCTGTTTTTT. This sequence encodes CASSETVNTGELFF.

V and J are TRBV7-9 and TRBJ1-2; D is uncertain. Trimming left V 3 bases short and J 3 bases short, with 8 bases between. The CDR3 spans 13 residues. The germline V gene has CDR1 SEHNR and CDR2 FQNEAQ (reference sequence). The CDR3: CASSFPGDYGYTF. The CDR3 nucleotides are TGTGCCAGCAGCTTCCCCGGAGACTATGGCTACACCTTC.

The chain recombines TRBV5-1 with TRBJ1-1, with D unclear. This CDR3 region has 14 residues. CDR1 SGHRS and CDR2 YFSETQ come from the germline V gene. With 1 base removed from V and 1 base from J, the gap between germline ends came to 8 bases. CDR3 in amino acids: CASSLQASNTEAFF. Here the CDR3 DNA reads TGCGCCAGCAGCTTGCAGGCGTCGAACACTGAAGCTTTCTTT.

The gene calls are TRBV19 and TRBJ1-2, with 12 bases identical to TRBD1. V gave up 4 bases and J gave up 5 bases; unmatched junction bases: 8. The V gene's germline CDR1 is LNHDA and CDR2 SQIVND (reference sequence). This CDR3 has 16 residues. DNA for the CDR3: TGTGCCAGTAGTACGGGACAGGGGGCGAATGGGTATGGCTACACCTTC. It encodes CASSTGQGANGYGYTF. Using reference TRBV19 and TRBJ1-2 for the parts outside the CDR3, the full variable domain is DGGITQSPKYLFRKEGQNVTLSCEQNLNHDAMYWYRQDPGQGLRLIYYSQIVNDFQKGDIAEGYSVSREKKESFPLTVTSAQKNPTAFYLCASSTGQGANGYGYTFGSGTRLTVV.

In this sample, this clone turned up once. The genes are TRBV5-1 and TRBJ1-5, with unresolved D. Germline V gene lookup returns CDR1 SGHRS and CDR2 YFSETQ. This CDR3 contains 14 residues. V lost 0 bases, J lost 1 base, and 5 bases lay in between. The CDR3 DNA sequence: TGCGCCAGCAGCTTGGACGGGAGCAATCAGCCCCAGCATTTT. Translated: CASSLDGSNQPQHF. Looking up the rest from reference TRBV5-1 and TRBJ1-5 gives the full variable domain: KAGVTQTPRYLIKTRGQQVTLSCSPISGHRSVSWYQQTPGQGLQFLFEYFSETQRNKGNFPGRFSGRQFSNSRSEMNVSTLELGDSALYLCASSLDGSNQPQHFGDGTRLSIL.

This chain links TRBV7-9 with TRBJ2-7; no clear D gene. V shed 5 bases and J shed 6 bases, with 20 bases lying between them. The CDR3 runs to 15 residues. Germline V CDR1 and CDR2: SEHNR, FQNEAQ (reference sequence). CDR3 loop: CASSAERPLGLEQYF. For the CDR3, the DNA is TGTGCCAGCAGCGCCGAGCGACCTCTCGGCCTCGAGCAGTACTTC.

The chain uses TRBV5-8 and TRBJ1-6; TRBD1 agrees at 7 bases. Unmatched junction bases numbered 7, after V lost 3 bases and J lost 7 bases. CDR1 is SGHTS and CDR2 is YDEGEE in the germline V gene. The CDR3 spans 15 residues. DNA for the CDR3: TGTGCCAGCAGCTACATGGGACAGCTGAATTCACCCCTCCACTTT. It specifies CASSYMGQLNSPLHF.

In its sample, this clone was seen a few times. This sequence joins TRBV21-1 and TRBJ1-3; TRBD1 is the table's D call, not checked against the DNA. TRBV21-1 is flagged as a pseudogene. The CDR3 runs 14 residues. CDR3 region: CASRGQGSGNTIYF. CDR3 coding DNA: TGTGCCAGCAGGGGACAGGGGAGTGGAAACACCATATATTTT.

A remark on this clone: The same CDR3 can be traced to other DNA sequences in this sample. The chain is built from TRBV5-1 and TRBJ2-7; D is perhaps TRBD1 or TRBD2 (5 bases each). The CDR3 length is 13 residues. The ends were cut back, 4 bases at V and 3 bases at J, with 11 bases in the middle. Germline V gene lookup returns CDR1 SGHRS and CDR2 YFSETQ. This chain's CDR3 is CASSRGQGYEQYF. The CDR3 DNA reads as TGCGCCAGCAGCCGCGGGCAGGGCTACGAGCAGTACTTC.

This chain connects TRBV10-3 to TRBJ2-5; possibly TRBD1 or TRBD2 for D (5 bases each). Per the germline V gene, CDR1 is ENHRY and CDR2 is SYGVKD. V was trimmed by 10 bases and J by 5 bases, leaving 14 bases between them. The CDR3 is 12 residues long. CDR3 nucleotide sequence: TGTGCCACTAGACCTTGGGGGGAGACCCAGTACTTC. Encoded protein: CATRPWGETQYF.

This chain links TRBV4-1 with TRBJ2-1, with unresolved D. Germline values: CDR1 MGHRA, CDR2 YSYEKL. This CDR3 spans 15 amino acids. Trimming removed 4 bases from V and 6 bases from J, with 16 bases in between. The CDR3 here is CASSPLGFPSNEQFF. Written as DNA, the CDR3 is TGCGCCAGCAGCCCCTTGGGCTTTCCGTCCAATGAGCAGTTCTTC.